These 3 T cell receptor beta chains were all obtained from the same sample, sequenced in a study of T cells in Graves' hyperthyroidism and ophthalmopathy. RNA transcripts served as the template for amplifying TCR beta CDR3 regions. The study used the HTBI primer set for a first-round RT-PCR of the TCR CDR3. In TCRdb, the multiplex PCR reads were re-called with MiXCR into one record per CDR3 protein. The sample contains about 560,000 distinct CDR3 sequences, 15% to 20% of which appear only once. Material: blood. These receptors came from a young woman with Graves' hyperthyroidism.

On this clonotype itself: One end of the junction does not line up with germline, which may come from a read error. This chain connects TRBV6-1 to TRBJ1-4, with D perhaps TRBD1 (6 bases). The CDR3 sequence is 13 residues long. Germline V gene data show CDR1 as MNHNS and CDR2 as SASEGT. The CDR3 spells CASTDRDTEKLSF. DNA for the CDR3: TGTGCCAGCACTGACCGGGACACAGAAAAACTGTCTTTT.

Ten or more counts support this clonotype. V usage is TRBV7-2 and J usage is TRBJ2-3, with 16 bases lining up with TRBD2. This CDR3 spans 16 amino acids. Germline CDR1 reads SGHTA; CDR2 reads FQGNSA. V was pared by 5 bases and J by 9 bases, with 8 bases of the junction left unmatched. The CDR3 DNA reads TGTGCCAGCAGCAGGGGACTAGCGGGAGGGCCGGGCACGCAGTATTTT. This translates into CASSRGLAGGPGTQYF. Complete variable domain (other parts from reference TRBV7-2 and TRBJ2-3): GAGVSQSPSNKVTEKGKDVELRCDPISGHTALYWYRQSLGQGLEFLIYFQGNSAPDKSGLPSDRFSAERTGGSVSTLTIQRTQQEDSAVYLCASSRGLAGGPGTQYFGPGTRLTVL.

This clonotype was detected ten times or more. The chain links TRBV7-2 to TRBJ2-1; D perhaps matches TRBD2 (6 bases). Germline V gene data show CDR1 as SGHTA and CDR2 as FQGNSA. The CDR3 loop spans 18 amino acids. The V end was cut by 1 base, the J end by 0 bases, with 16 bases between. The CDR3 sequence: CASSLGAGTPISYNEQFF. The CDR3 coding sequence is TGTGCCAGCAGCTTAGGGGCCGGGACTCCTATCTCCTACAATGAGCAGTTCTTC. The full variable domain, with the rest looked up from reference TRBV7-2 and TRBJ2-1, is GAGVSQSPSNKVTEKGKDVELRCDPISGHTALYWYRQSLGQGLEFLIYFQGNSAPDKSGLPSDRFSAERTGGSVSTLTIQRTQQEDSAVYLCASSLGAGTPISYNEQFFGPGTRLTVL.